Listed below are T cell receptor beta chains from one sample, sequenced in a study of blood T cell repertoires in COVID-19. TCRdb keeps only in-frame clones here, not all; method: immunoSEQ multiplex PCR. The sample consists of hundreds of thousands of clones, 85% to 90% of them appearing once. The sequenced material came from peripheral blood. Receptors originate from a man aged 18 to 29 with COVID-19, enrolled during active disease. Both conserved end residues are part of each CDR3. Fields, in order: CDR3 DNA, CDR3 protein, D gene, J gene, CDR3 length, clone size, V gene. The D gene is left open where the match is weak. Size is stated for part of the rows, as once, few or many counts, or as a class when the clone is expanded.

CDR3nt: TGTGCCAGCAGTGAAGCGCGGGGGAACACTGAAGCTTTCTTT
CDR3aa: CASSEARGNTEAFF
d_gene: NA
j_gene: TRBJ1-1
len: 14
abundance: NA
v_gene: TRBV2

CDR3nt: TGTGCCAGCAGTCTAGCGGAGGGCTACGAGCAGTACTTC
CDR3aa: CASSLAEGYEQYF
d_gene: TRBD2
j_gene: TRBJ2-7
len: 13
abundance: NA
v_gene: TRBV27

CDR3nt: TGTGCCAGCAGCTTAAGTACGGGCGGGGAGCTGTTTTTT
CDR3aa: CASSLSTGGELFF
d_gene: NA
j_gene: TRBJ2-2
len: 13
abundance: NA
v_gene: TRBV11-3

CDR3nt: TGTGCCAGCAGCGACTGGGGCCCACAGACCCAGTACTTC
CDR3aa: CASSDWGPQTQYF
d_gene: NA
j_gene: TRBJ2-5
len: 13
abundance: NA
v_gene: TRBV12-3/TRBV12-4

CDR3nt: TGTGCCAGCTCCCTGACTAGCGGGGACTCCTACGAGCAGTACTTC
CDR3aa: CASSLTSGDSYEQYF
d_gene: TRBD2
j_gene: TRBJ2-7
len: 15
abundance: NA
v_gene: TRBV18

CDR3nt: TGTGCCAGCAGCTTCGGGCAGGACAGGACTGAAGCTTTCTTT
CDR3aa: CASSFGQDRTEAFF
d_gene: TRBD1
j_gene: TRBJ1-1
len: 14
abundance: NA
v_gene: TRBV5-4

CDR3nt: TGTGCCAGAAGCCTCCTTGGTAGCGGGGCCCCCTACGAGCAGTACTTC
CDR3aa: CARSLLGSGAPYEQYF
d_gene: TRBD2
j_gene: TRBJ2-7
len: 16
abundance: NA
v_gene: TRBV5-3

CDR3nt: TGTGCCACCAGTGAGAGGGCTGCAGGGCAGTTCTTC
CDR3aa: CATSERAAGQFF
d_gene: NA
j_gene: TRBJ2-1
len: 12
abundance: once
v_gene: TRBV24-1

CDR3nt: TGTGCCAGCAGCCCCTTCCTAGCGGGGTACGAGCAGTACTTC
CDR3aa: CASSPFLAGYEQYF
d_gene: TRBD2
j_gene: TRBJ2-7
len: 14
abundance: NA
v_gene: TRBV3-1/TRBV3-2

CDR3nt: TGTGCCGGCAGGGGCGCGAACACCGGGGAGCTGTTTTTT
CDR3aa: CAGRGANTGELFF
d_gene: NA
j_gene: TRBJ2-2
len: 13
abundance: NA
v_gene: TRBV19

CDR3nt: TGTGCCAGCAGCCAAGTACAACGGGGGGACACTGAAGCTTTCTTT
CDR3aa: CASSQVQRGDTEAFF
d_gene: NA
j_gene: TRBJ1-1
len: 15
abundance: few
v_gene: TRBV3-1/TRBV3-2

CDR3nt: TGCAGTGCTAGCCGGGACAAGGAGTTCTTC
CDR3aa: CSASRDKEFF
d_gene: NA
j_gene: TRBJ2-1
len: 10
abundance: NA
v_gene: TRBV20-1

CDR3nt: TGTGCCAGCCGGGTCGGATCGAACACCGGGGAGCTGTTTTTT
CDR3aa: CASRVGSNTGELFF
d_gene: NA
j_gene: TRBJ2-2
len: 14
abundance: NA
v_gene: TRBV2

CDR3nt: TGTGCAAGTCGCTTGAACCCTGGCCGGGCCAACGTCCTGACTTTC
CDR3aa: CASRLNPGRANVLTF
d_gene: NA
j_gene: TRBJ2-6
len: 15
abundance: NA
v_gene: TRBV12-2

CDR3nt: TGTGCCAGCAGCTACCGACAGGAGAGTACCAAATCCTATAATTCACCCCTCCACTTT
CDR3aa: CASSYRQESTKSYNSPLHF
d_gene: NA
j_gene: TRBJ1-6
len: 19
abundance: NA
v_gene: TRBV27

CDR3nt: TGTGCCACCAGCTCCGACTATAGCCTCACAGATACGCAGTATTTT
CDR3aa: CATSSDYSLTDTQYF
d_gene: NA
j_gene: TRBJ2-3
len: 15
abundance: NA
v_gene: TRBV15

CDR3nt: TGTGCCAGCAGACCCACAGGGGGTAGAAATCAGCCCCAGCATTTT
CDR3aa: CASRPTGGRNQPQHF
d_gene: TRBD1
j_gene: TRBJ1-5
len: 15
abundance: NA
v_gene: TRBV6-5

CDR3nt: TGCGCCAGCAGCTTGGCACTAGCGGGGGGGCCTGGTGAGCAGTTCTTC
CDR3aa: CASSLALAGGPGEQFF
d_gene: TRBD2
j_gene: TRBJ2-1
len: 16
abundance: few
v_gene: TRBV5-1

CDR3nt: TGTGCCAGCAGCCCATGGACAGGGACCGCCGGGGAGCTGTTTTTT
CDR3aa: CASSPWTGTAGELFF
d_gene: TRBD1
j_gene: TRBJ2-2
len: 15
abundance: NA
v_gene: TRBV5-5

CDR3nt: TGTGCCAGCAGCGACGGACAGGGGACTCAGCCCCAGCATTTT
CDR3aa: CASSDGQGTQPQHF
d_gene: TRBD1
j_gene: TRBJ1-5
len: 14
abundance: NA
v_gene: TRBV9

CDR3nt: TGTGCCAGCTATCGTGGGACTAGCGGGGGCAGGGAGACCCAGTACTTC
CDR3aa: CASYRGTSGGRETQYF
d_gene: TRBD2
j_gene: TRBJ2-5
len: 16
abundance: NA
v_gene: TRBV2

CDR3nt: TGCGCCAGCAGCCAACCCCAGACAGGGAGCTCCTACGAGCAGTACTTC
CDR3aa: CASSQPQTGSSYEQYF
d_gene: TRBD1
j_gene: TRBJ2-7
len: 16
abundance: NA
v_gene: TRBV4-1

CDR3nt: TGTGCCAGCAGATCCCAGGGGAACTATGGCTACACCTTC
CDR3aa: CASRSQGNYGYTF
d_gene: NA
j_gene: TRBJ1-2
len: 13
abundance: NA
v_gene: TRBV27

CDR3nt: TGTGCCAGCAGCTTAGGATGGACAGGGGAAAGGACACCCCTCCACTTT
CDR3aa: CASSLGWTGERTPLHF
d_gene: TRBD1
j_gene: TRBJ1-6
len: 16
abundance: NA
v_gene: TRBV11-2

CDR3nt: TGTGCCAGCAGCCCCCGAGGGGGGGCTGGAAACACCATATATTTT
CDR3aa: CASSPRGGAGNTIYF
d_gene: NA
j_gene: TRBJ1-3
len: 15
abundance: NA
v_gene: TRBV9

CDR3nt: TGTGCCAGCAGTTCTCTGCGGGACCAATACGAGCAGTACTTC
CDR3aa: CASSSLRDQYEQYF
d_gene: NA
j_gene: TRBJ2-7
len: 14
abundance: NA
v_gene: TRBV11-2

CDR3nt: TGTGCCAGCAGTTCCCCCCGACTAGCGGGGGGTATCTACAATGAGCAGTTCTTC
CDR3aa: CASSSPRLAGGIYNEQFF
d_gene: TRBD2
j_gene: TRBJ2-1
len: 18
abundance: NA
v_gene: TRBV6-2/TRBV6-3

CDR3nt: TGTGCCACCAGTGATAGGCCCCGGGACAGGGTTTATTCACCCCTCCACTTT
CDR3aa: CATSDRPRDRVYSPLHF
d_gene: TRBD1
j_gene: TRBJ1-6
len: 17
abundance: NA
v_gene: TRBV24-1

CDR3nt: TGTGCCAGCAGCTGGGGCAGCAATGAGCAGTTCTTC
CDR3aa: CASSWGSNEQFF
d_gene: NA
j_gene: TRBJ2-1
len: 12
abundance: NA
v_gene: TRBV14

CDR3nt: TGTGCCAGTAGGGAGGGGTCTAATCCCCACCAAGAGACCCAGTACTTC
CDR3aa: CASREGSNPHQETQYF
d_gene: NA
j_gene: TRBJ2-5
len: 16
abundance: NA
v_gene: TRBV19

CDR3nt: TGTGCCAGCAGTGCTCGACTACGGACAGTTAACTATGGCTACACCTTC
CDR3aa: CASSARLRTVNYGYTF
d_gene: NA
j_gene: TRBJ1-2
len: 16
abundance: NA
v_gene: TRBV6-1

CDR3nt: TGTGCCAGCGGGGCGGGGGGTCTCTACGAGCAGTACTTC
CDR3aa: CASGAGGLYEQYF
d_gene: TRBD2
j_gene: TRBJ2-7
len: 13
abundance: NA
v_gene: TRBV7-9

CDR3nt: TGTGCCGAGACTGGTCCGCTGGCCAACGTCCTGACTTTC
CDR3aa: CAETGPLANVLTF
d_gene: NA
j_gene: TRBJ2-6
len: 13
abundance: NA
v_gene: TRBV21-1

CDR3nt: TGTGCCAGCAGAAACACAAATTGGGGACAGGGGGCTTACACTGAAGCTTTCTTT
CDR3aa: CASRNTNWGQGAYTEAFF
d_gene: TRBD1
j_gene: TRBJ1-1
len: 18
abundance: NA
v_gene: TRBV2

CDR3nt: TGTGCCAGCTCACTAGACAGGGATGGTTCTTGGGCTTTCTTT
CDR3aa: CASSLDRDGSWAFF
d_gene: TRBD1
j_gene: TRBJ1-1
len: 14
abundance: NA
v_gene: TRBV18